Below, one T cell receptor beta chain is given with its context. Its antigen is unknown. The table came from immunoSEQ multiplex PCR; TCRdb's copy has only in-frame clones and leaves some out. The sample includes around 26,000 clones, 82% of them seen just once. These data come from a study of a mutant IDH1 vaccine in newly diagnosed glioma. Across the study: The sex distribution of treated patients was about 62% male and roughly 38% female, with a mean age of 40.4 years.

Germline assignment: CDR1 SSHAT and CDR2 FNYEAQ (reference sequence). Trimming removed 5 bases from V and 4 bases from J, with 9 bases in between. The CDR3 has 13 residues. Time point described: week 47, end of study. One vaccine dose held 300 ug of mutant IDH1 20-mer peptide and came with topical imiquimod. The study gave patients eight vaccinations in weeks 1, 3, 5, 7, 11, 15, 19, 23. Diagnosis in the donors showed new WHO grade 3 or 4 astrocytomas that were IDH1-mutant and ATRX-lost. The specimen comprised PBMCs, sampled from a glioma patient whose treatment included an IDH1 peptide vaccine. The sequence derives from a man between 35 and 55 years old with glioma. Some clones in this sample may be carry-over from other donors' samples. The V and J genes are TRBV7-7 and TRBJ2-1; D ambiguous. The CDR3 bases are TGTGCCAGCAGCCATGGGAATTACAATGAGCAGTTCTTC. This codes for CASSHGNYNEQFF.